One sample yielded the 27 T cell receptor beta chains listed below, sequenced in a study of breast tumors, draining lymph nodes, adjacent tissues. Breast cancer patients provided tissue from their axillary draining lymph nodes. One entry per CDR3 protein, called by TCRdb with MiXCR from the multiplex PCR reads. The sample holds over 250,000 distinct CDR3 sequences, roughly 30% seen once. The source material was axillary lymph node tissue. The source of these receptors is a female donor with breast cancer. Some clones in this sample may be carry-over from other donors' samples.

As for this clonotype: This sequence may be a read error, since a much larger clone differs from it by one base. The final CDR3 position lacks the conserved phenylalanine or tryptophan, pointing to a likely read error. The chain uses TRBV10-2 and TRBJ1-1, with 7 nucleotides matching TRBD1. J lost 0 bases, V lost 8 bases, and 6 bases had no gene match. The CDR3 is 14 residues long. Germline V gene data show CDR1 as WSHSY and CDR2 as SAAADI. CDR3 in amino acids: CASGRGQMNTEAFY. The CDR3 DNA follows: TGCGCCAGCGGCCGGGGACAGATGAACACTGAAGCTTTCTAT.

The chain carries TRBV2 and TRBJ2-5, with 12 bases aligning to TRBD2. The CDR3 length is 17 residues. Unmatched junction bases numbered 17, after V lost 10 bases and J lost 5 bases. Germline V gene data show CDR1 as SNHLY and CDR2 as FYNNEI. The CDR3 region is CANGCAPGLAGRETQYF. The DNA of the CDR3 is TGTGCCAACGGTTGTGCTCCTGGACTAGCGGGACGGGAGACCCAGTACTTC.

The sample holds many counts of this clonotype. The chain combines TRBV6-5 with TRBJ1-5, with 8 bases identical to TRBD1. V lost 5 bases and J lost 7; bases outside the gene matches: 7. Germline assignment: CDR1 MNHEY and CDR2 SVGAGI. The CDR3 spans 14 residues. As DNA, the CDR3 is TGTGCCAGCAGTCCCGGGACAGGAATGCAGCCCCAGCATTTT. Its translation is CASSPGTGMQPQHF.

At least ten counts were recorded for this clonotype. The gene calls are TRBV29-1 and TRBJ2-5, with D perhaps matching TRBD2 (6 bases). The germline V gene encodes CDR1 SQVTM and CDR2 ANQGSEA. V lost 4 bases and J lost 5, with 14 bases in between. There are 13 residues in the CDR3. CDR3: CSVVYGRMETQYF. The CDR3, as DNA: TGCAGCGTTGTCTACGGGAGAATGGAGACCCAGTACTTC. The full variable domain, with the rest looked up from reference TRBV29-1 and TRBJ2-5, is SAVISQKPSRDICQRGTSLTIQCQVDSQVTMMFWYRQQPGQSLTLIATANQGSEATYESGFVIDKFPISRPNLTFSTLTVSNMSPEDSSIYLCSVVYGRMETQYFGPGTRLLVL.

V gene TRBV27 combines with J gene TRBJ2-7; 11 nucleotides agree with TRBD1. The ends lost 5 bases at V and 9 bases at J; junction bases unmatched: 9. The CDR3 loop spans 14 amino acids. Germline values: CDR1 MNHEY, CDR2 SMNVEV (reference sequence). CDR3: CASSTRDRGYGQYF. The CDR3 region has the DNA TGTGCCAGCAGTACCCGGGACAGGGGGTATGGGCAGTACTTC.

This clonotype occurred many times. This may be a read error, as it is one base from a much larger clone. This rearrangement joins TRBV20-1 to TRBJ1-2; maybe TRBD1 (6 bases). This CDR3 is 13 amino acids long. V was cut by 6 bases and J by 7 bases, with 18 bases left in between. The germline gives CDR1 DFQATT, CDR2 SNEGSKA (reference sequence). The CDR3, as DNA: TGCAGTGCGAGACAGGACCAGGGATCTGGCTACACCTTC. Protein product: CSARQDQGSGYTF.

This clonotype was seen ten or more times. This chain links TRBV20-1 with TRBJ1-6, with TRBD1 matching 10 bases. CDR1 and CDR2 from the germline V gene are DFQATT and SNEGSKA (reference sequence). Trimming removed 5 bases from V and 10 bases from J; junction bases left unmatched: 14. The CDR3 runs 16 residues. The CDR3 sequence: CSAAVFGQGVHSPLHF. Written as DNA, the CDR3 is TGCAGTGCTGCCGTTTTTGGACAGGGGGTTCACTCACCCCTCCACTTT.

In regard to this clonotype: It is unclear where the CDR3 begins or ends on the DNA, so no DNA is shown, and the CDR3 is as TCRdb lists it. The rearrangement joins TRBV2 to TRBJ2-3; the table gives TRBD2 as D, unverified against the DNA. Ends included, the CDR3 has 16 residues. Per germline, CDR1 SNHLY and CDR2 FYNNEI. CDR3 residues: CACSARGTSGRDTQYF.

Many counts were recorded for this clonotype. The chain is built from TRBV7-9 and TRBJ2-3; perhaps D is TRBD1 or TRBD2 (6 bases each). The CDR3 covers 15 residues. The V gene's germline CDR1 is SEHNR and CDR2 FQNEAQ (reference sequence). Trimming took 2 bases from V and 5 from J, leaving 14 bases between them. The CDR3 DNA sequence: TGTGCCAGCAGCTTAATCCGGGGGCGGGGAGATACGCAGTATTTT. Amino acid sequence: CASSLIRGRGDTQYF.

At least ten counts were recorded for this clonotype. V and J are TRBV20-1 and TRBJ2-3, with D perhaps TRBD2 (6 bases). The V gene lost 3 bases and the J gene lost 5 bases, with 18 bases spanning the gap. The CDR3 is 15 amino acids. Germline V gene lookup returns CDR1 DFQATT and CDR2 SNEGSKA (reference sequence). Here the CDR3 reads CSASPLREIKDTQYF. CDR3 nucleotides: TGCAGTGCTAGTCCCCTACGGGAGATAAAAGATACGCAGTATTTT.

This clonotype came up many times. The chain recombines TRBV20-1 with TRBJ2-3, with 8 bases that match TRBD2. The V gene end was trimmed by 7 bases and the J gene end by 8 bases; junction bases not matched to a gene: 8. Looked up from germline, CDR1 is DFQATT and CDR2 is SNEGSKA (reference sequence). CDR3 size: 12 residues. The CDR3 here is CSVWTSLGTQYF. The CDR3 DNA sequence: TGCAGTGTATGGACTAGCCTTGGTACGCAGTATTTT.

This clonotype was counted at least ten times. The gene calls are TRBV7-9 and TRBJ1-2; 7 bases map to TRBD1. Per the germline V gene, CDR1 is SEHNR and CDR2 is FQNEAQ (reference sequence). With 2 bases clipped from V and 5 bases from J, the junction kept 5 bases outside the gene matches. The CDR3 sequence is 14 residues long. CDR3 amino acids: CASSLKGAGYGYTF. In nucleotides, the CDR3 is TGTGCCAGCAGCTTAAAGGGGGCGGGGTATGGCTACACCTTC.

As for this clonotype: This may come from a read error, since a much larger clone is one base off. This rearrangement joins TRBV6-6 to TRBJ2-3, with D possibly being TRBD2 (6 bases). The CDR3 spans 15 residues. CDR1 is MNHNY, CDR2 SVGAGI, per germline (reference sequence). V was cut by 5 bases and J by 3 bases, with 15 bases left in between. Here the CDR3 reads CASSHTTGGTDTQYF. The CDR3 DNA reads as TGTGCCAGCAGTCACACAACTGGGGGGACAGATACGCAGTATTTT.

This chain uses TRBV3-1 with TRBJ1-1; the D is unclear. This CDR3 is 18 amino acids long. Germline V lookup: CDR1 LGHDT, CDR2 YNNKEL (reference sequence). V was cut by 0 bases and J by 0 bases, with 17 bases left in between. This CDR3 is CASSQDWAGSPMNTEAFF. CDR3 bases: TGTGCCAGCAGCCAAGATTGGGCAGGTTCCCCGATGAACACTGAAGCTTTCTTT.

The J gene is TRBJ2-1, the V gene TRBV15; TRBD2 agrees at 8 bases. The CDR3 totals 17 residues. Trimming removed 3 bases from V and 8 bases from J; junction bases left unmatched: 15. Looked up from germline, CDR1 is LNHNV and CDR2 is YYDKDF (reference sequence). CDR3 sequence reads: CATSSLAVAGISHEQFF. CDR3 nucleotides: TGTGCCACCAGCAGCTTGGCCGTAGCGGGAATCTCCCATGAGCAGTTCTTC.

This clonotype was seen many times. This chain links TRBV15 with TRBJ2-1; weak D call: TRBD2 (6 bases). The CDR3 sequence is 12 residues long. Trimming removed 5 bases at V and 7 bases at J, with 9 bases between. Germline-derived CDR1 and CDR2 are LNHNV and YYDKDF (reference sequence). CDR3 sequence: CATSRGLNEQFF. The CDR3, as DNA: TGTGCCACCAGCCGGGGACTGAATGAGCAGTTCTTC.

This clonotype was counted ten times or more. The V and J genes are TRBV10-3 and TRBJ1-5; D is undetermined. V lost 0 bases and J 6 bases, leaving 12 bases between the germline ends. CDR3 length: 15 amino acids. The germline V gene has CDR1 ENHRY and CDR2 SYGVKD. CDR3 nucleotides: TGTGCCATCAGTGAGTCGATCGGGTCAGGTCAGCCCCAGCATTTT. It codes for CAISESIGSGQPQHF.

The chain joins TRBV12-3 or TRBV12-4 to TRBJ1-2; D is possibly TRBD1 (6 bases). Trimming removed 3 bases at V and 4 bases at J, with 18 bases between. The CDR3 covers 16 residues. The CDR3 region has the DNA TGTGCCAGCAGTTTCGTCGGGGGCAGCCACATCTATGGCTACACCTTC. This sequence encodes CASSFVGGSHIYGYTF.

This clonotype was found many times. The rearrangement uses TRBV20-1 and TRBJ1-4; TRBD1 matches at 7 bases. Trimming removed 2 bases from V and 6 bases from J; junction bases left unmatched: 6. Germline V CDR1 and CDR2: DFQATT, SNEGSKA (reference sequence). The CDR3 is 14 residues long. CDR3 sequence: CSARSQGVDEKLFF. In DNA, the CDR3 is TGCAGTGCTAGATCTCAGGGGGTTGATGAAAAACTGTTTTTT.

The sample holds many counts of this clonotype. The chain employs TRBV20-1 and TRBJ1-4; 8 bases map to TRBD1. V trimming: 4 bases; J trimming: 8 bases; junction bases outside the gene matches: 12. The CDR3 runs 15 residues. Germline V gene lookup returns CDR1 DFQATT and CDR2 SNEGSKA (reference sequence). The CDR3 DNA follows: TGCAGTGCTAACTCCCGGACAGGGATGCTCGAAAAACTGTTTTTT. Translation gives CSANSRTGMLEKLFF.

This clonotype was found many times. The gene calls are TRBV3-1 and TRBJ1-4; no firm D call. The germline CDR1 and CDR2 sequences are LGHDT and YNNKEL (reference sequence). The V end lost 3 bases, the J end lost 8 bases, and 7 bases lay between the germline ends. The CDR3 spans 12 residues. The chain's CDR3 is CASSHAGEKLFF. The CDR3 coding sequence is TGTGCCAGCAGCCACGCAGGCGAAAAACTGTTTTTT.

This clonotype was seen repeatedly, ten times or more. This chain's CDR3 is CSARDRETFYEQYF. DNA of the CDR3: TGCAGTGCTAGAGACCGGGAGACTTTCTACGAGCAGTACTTC. This chain links TRBV20-1 with TRBJ2-7; D perhaps matches TRBD2 (6 bases). V was cut by 0 bases and J by 3 bases, with 12 bases left in between. The germline V gene encodes CDR1 DFQATT and CDR2 SNEGSKA (reference sequence). The CDR3 is 14 amino acids.

This clonotype was seen ten or more times. The V gene is TRBV5-1, the J gene TRBJ2-3; tentative D call: TRBD2 (5 bases). The V end lost 0 bases, the J end lost 1 base, and 9 bases lay between the germline ends. This CDR3 is 15 amino acids long. CDR1 is SGHRS and CDR2 is YFSETQ in the germline V gene. The CDR3 is CASSLDVGGTDTQYF. The DNA of the CDR3 is TGCGCCAGCAGCTTGGATGTGGGAGGCACAGATACGCAGTATTTT.

In this sample, this clonotype turned up many times. The V call is TRBV2, the J call TRBJ2-2; D gene ambiguous. Germline values: CDR1 SNHLY, CDR2 FYNNEI. The CDR3 is 13 amino acids. V was pared by 2 bases and J by 5 bases, with 6 bases between. For the CDR3, the DNA is TGTGCCAGCAGTGAATATACGACCGGGGAGCTGTTTTTT. Protein: CASSEYTTGELFF. Full variable domain (outside the CDR3, taken from reference TRBV2 and TRBJ2-2): EPEVTQTPSHQVTQMGQEVILRCVPISNHLYFYWYRQILGQKVEFLVSFYNNEISEKSEIFDDQFSVERPDGSNFTLKIRSTKLEDSAMYFCASSEYTTGELFFGEGSRLTVL.

This chain uses TRBV20-1 with TRBJ2-2; 11 bases match TRBD2. From germline, CDR1 is DFQATT and CDR2 SNEGSKA (reference sequence). The V segment lost 1 base and the J segment 13 bases; nucleotides outside the gene matches: 11. The CDR3 runs 15 residues. The DNA of the CDR3 is TGCAGTGCTAGAGTGGGGACTAGCGGCCACGTAGGGCTGTTTTTT. It is translated as CSARVGTSGHVGLFF.

At least ten counts were recorded for this clonotype. The rearrangement links TRBV2 to TRBJ2-5, with 7 bases fitting TRBD2. This CDR3 contains 14 residues. Germline V gene sequence: CDR1 SNHLY, CDR2 FYNNEI. Trimming removed 3 bases from V and 3 bases from J; junction bases left unmatched: 4. CDR3 in DNA: TGTGCCAGCAGTGAGGCGAGCGGGAAAGAGACCCAGTACTTC. It encodes CASSEASGKETQYF.

This clonotype has only a few counts. This may be a read error: a much more frequent sequence differs by one nucleotide. The rearrangement uses TRBV10-2 and TRBJ2-7; tentative D call: TRBD2 (7 bases). The V end lost 8 bases, the J end lost 6 bases, and 11 bases lay between the germline ends. This CDR3 has 11 amino acids. CDR1 and CDR2 (germline): WSHSY, SAAADI. The CDR3 region has the DNA TGCGCCAGCGGGGGGGCTGTCGAGCAGTACTTC. This encodes CASGGAVEQYF.